The clone carrying this T cell receptor (beta chain) was recorded many times. Regarding time point: pre-sensitization, week 0. Noted treatment: therapeutic diphenylcyclopropenone sensitization with weekly scalp DPC. This entry is derived from a study of human T cells and chemical hapten exposure. The CDR3 consists of 13 residues. The germline V gene has CDR1 MNHEY and CDR2 SVGEGT. Trimming left V 4 bases short and J 11 bases short, with 17 bases between. One entry per CDR3 protein results from TCRdb running MiXCR on the RACE reads. There are tens of thousands of distinct CDR3 sequences in the sample; 12% occur only once, and approximately 6% lies in the top ten.

This specimen consisted of whole blood, obtained in connection with sensitization to the hapten diphenylcyclopropenone (DPC). The chain employs TRBV6-2 or TRBV6-3 and TRBJ1-1, with D possibly matching TRBD1 (5 bases). This TCR came from a woman aged 25-40 years with alopecia areata. Some clones in this sample may be carry-over from other donors' samples. CDR3 protein: CASSSGHRTQAFF. CDR3 coding DNA: TGTGCCAGCAGTTCCGGACATCGCACCCAGGCTTTCTTT.